These T cell receptor beta chains were read from a single sample in a study of T cell repertoires in ileal Crohn's disease. Profiled with immunoSEQ multiplex PCR; TCRdb holds only in-frame clones, not every one. The table includes 3,000 to 3,500 clones, roughly 75% detected once. The source material was CD4+ T cells sorted from the ileum. These receptors were obtained from an adult with Crohn's disease. The CDR3 runs from the conserved cysteine through the conserved F or W. A D gene is named only where the DNA matches it firmly. Some rows mark clone size as missing; the rest say once, few, many or name a class of expanded clone.

v_gene	d_gene	abundance	j_gene	CDR3aa	CDR3nt
TRBV5-1	TRBD2	NA	TRBJ2-3	CASRTSGGPPDTQYF	TGCGCCAGCAGGACTAGCGGGGGCCCCCCAGATACGCAGTATTTT
TRBV27	TRBD1	NA	TRBJ2-7	CASRSGQGWEQYF	TGTGCCAGCAGATCGGGACAGGGGTGGGAGCAGTACTTC
TRBV12-5	TRBD1	NA	TRBJ1-2	CASGLIPDRVRGYTF	TGTGCTAGTGGCCTTATACCTGACAGGGTGCGTGGCTACACCTTC
TRBV7-8	NA	NA	TRBJ2-7	CASSPSGGVLSYEQYF	TGTGCCAGCAGCCCGTCTGGCGGGGTCCTCTCCTACGAGCAGTACTTC
TRBV10-1	TRBD1	few	TRBJ1-2	CASSPGTGASGYTF	TGCGCCAGCAGTCCCGGGACAGGGGCAAGCGGCTACACCTTC
TRBV5-5	NA	once	TRBJ1-2	CASSLNSYNYGYTF	TGTGCCAGCAGCTTAAACAGCTATAACTATGGCTACACCTTC
TRBV5-1	NA	NA	TRBJ2-1	CASREGGASYNEQFF	TGCGCCAGCAGAGAGGGCGGCGCTTCCTACAATGAGCAGTTCTTC
TRBV27	NA	once	TRBJ1-1	CASSTTQRMNTEAFF	TGTGCCAGCAGTACGACTCAGAGGATGAACACTGAAGCTTTCTTT
TRBV19	TRBD1	NA	TRBJ2-5	CASSIGTDQETQYF	TGTGCCAGTAGTATCGGGACAGACCAAGAGACCCAGTACTTC
TRBV4-2	NA	once	TRBJ1-5	CASSQGEGGESQPQHF	TGTGCCAGCAGCCAAGGGGAGGGAGGCGAGAGTCAGCCCCAGCATTTT
TRBV11-1	TRBD2	NA	TRBJ2-5	CASSTVGGLGETQYF	TGTGCCAGCAGCACCGTGGGGGGGTTGGGGGAGACCCAGTACTTC
TRBV5-4	TRBD1	NA	TRBJ1-4	CASSGGQGIEEKLFF	TGTGCCAGCAGCGGCGGACAGGGGATTGAAGAAAAACTGTTTTTT
TRBV7-3	TRBD1	NA	TRBJ2-1	CASSLVGQGYNEQFF	TGTGCCAGCAGCTTAGTTGGACAGGGTTACAATGAGCAGTTCTTC
TRBV19	NA	NA	TRBJ2-3	CASISRDRDTQYF	TGTGCCAGTATATCTCGGGATCGGGATACGCAGTATTTT
TRBV11-2	NA	NA	TRBJ2-2	CASSLRGRVSVTGELFF	TGTGCCAGCAGCTTAAGGGGCCGGGTCTCAGTAACCGGGGAGCTGTTTTTT
TRBV29-1	NA	NA	TRBJ1-6	CSVDDSPLHF	TGCAGCGTTGACGATTCACCCCTCCACTTT
TRBV6-5	NA	once	TRBJ1-2	CASGNRELHGYTF	TGTGCCAGTGGGAACAGGGAATTACATGGCTACACCTTC
TRBV5-6	NA	NA	TRBJ1-5	CASSLNLAREHSNQPQHF	TGTGCCAGCAGCTTGAATTTGGCCAGGGAACATAGCAATCAGCCCCAGCATTTT
TRBV28	NA	NA	TRBJ1-1	CASSRSQAGDEAFF	TGTGCCAGCAGCCGCTCTCAGGCGGGGGATGAAGCTTTCTTT
TRBV7-3	TRBD2	NA	TRBJ2-2	CASSGKAGDTGELFF	TGTGCCAGCAGTGGTAAAGCGGGGGACACCGGGGAGCTGTTTTTT
TRBV5-1	TRBD1	NA	TRBJ1-4	CASSLTGQGRGTNEKLFF	TGCGCCAGCAGCTTGACGGGACAGGGGAGGGGAACTAATGAAAAACTGTTTTTT
TRBV11-2	TRBD1	NA	TRBJ2-7	CATVRQGNNEQYF	TGTGCCACCGTTAGACAGGGGAATAACGAGCAGTACTTC
TRBV7-7	NA	NA	TRBJ2-1	CASSLATDNEQFF	TGTGCTAGCAGCTTAGCGACAGACAATGAGCAGTTCTTC
TRBV6-1	TRBD1	NA	TRBJ2-3	CASSQAGTGFGTDTQYF	TGTGCCAGCAGTCAAGCCGGGACAGGGTTTGGGACAGATACGCAGTATTTT
TRBV6-1	TRBD1	NA	TRBJ1-2	CASIQGTGNYGYTF	TGTGCCAGCATCCAGGGGACAGGGAACTATGGCTACACCTTC
TRBV2	NA	few	TRBJ2-7	CASSPSSYEQYF	TGTGCCAGCAGTCCGAGCTCCTACGAGCAGTACTTC
TRBV6-1	TRBD1	NA	TRBJ2-5	CASGQVYQETQYF	TGTGCCAGCGGACAGGTCTACCAAGAGACCCAGTACTTC
TRBV7-9	NA	NA	TRBJ2-3	CASSLDTTTQYF	TGTGCCAGCAGCTTAGATACTACTACGCAGTATTTT